The rows below give T cell receptor beta chains drawn from one sample of a study of blood T cells in healthy people across ages. TCRdb fed the 5' RACE reads into MiXCR, producing one record per CDR3 protein. Of roughly 500,000 distinct CDR3 sequences in the sample, 27% are singletons; the top ten hold less than 20%. What was sequenced was blood. The source of these receptors is a woman between 70 and 85 years old in good health. CDR3s include the opening cysteine and the closing phenylalanine or tryptophan. The D gene is left open where the match is weak. Size tells how often a clone was seen (once, few, many) or the class of an expanded clone, and some rows leave it out.

CDR3: CASTLGDSPLHF; DNA: TGTGCCAGCACCCTGGGAGATTCACCCCTCCACTTT; J: TRBJ1-6; V: TRBV12-3/TRBV12-4; D: -; size: -
CDR3: CASSEHSDTQYF; DNA: TGTGCCAGCAGTGAACACTCAGATACGCAGTATTTT; J: TRBJ2-3; V: TRBV2; D: -; size: -
CDR3: CASSFFGSNYGYTF; DNA: TGTGCCAGCAGTTTCTTTGGCTCTAACTATGGCTACACCTTC; J: TRBJ1-2; V: TRBV12-3/TRBV12-4; D: -; size: few
CDR3: CASSLIGQQGYTF; DNA: TGTGCCAGCAGCTTAATCGGACAGCAGGGCTACACCTTC; J: TRBJ1-2; V: TRBV7-2; D: -; size: few
CDR3: CASSPRLGTGENTEAFF; DNA: TGTGCCAGCTCACCCCGCCTCGGGACAGGGGAGAACACTGAAGCTTTCTTT; J: TRBJ1-1; V: TRBV18; D: TRBD1; size: few
CDR3: CASSLTGTGGGGLFF; DNA: TGTGCCAGCAGTTTAACCGGGACAGGGGGAGGAGGACTGTTTTTT; J: TRBJ1-4; V: TRBV6-6; D: TRBD1; size: -
CDR3: CASSFAGGLRLYEQYF; DNA: TGTGCCAGCAGTTTCGCCGGGGGGTTACGCCTCTACGAGCAGTACTTC; J: TRBJ2-7; V: TRBV28; D: TRBD2; size: -
CDR3: CASSVETGTQYF; DNA: TGTGCCAGCAGCGTAGAAACGGGGACCCAGTACTTC; J: TRBJ2-5; V: TRBV9; D: -; size: few
CDR3: CASSREGRGGMIAKNIQYF; DNA: TGTGCCAGCAGCAGAGAAGGGCGGGGGGGGATGATAGCCAAAAACATTCAGTACTTC; J: TRBJ2-4; V: TRBV7-2; D: TRBD2; size: few
CDR3: CASSQDPGGQETQYF; DNA: TGTGCCAGCAGCCAAGATCCAGGCGGCCAAGAGACCCAGTACTTC; J: TRBJ2-5; V: TRBV3-1; D: -; size: -
CDR3: CASSSGRDRSSGANVLTF; DNA: TGTGCCAGCAGCTCCGGGCGGGACAGATCCTCTGGGGCCAACGTCCTGACTTTC; J: TRBJ2-6; V: TRBV7-2; D: -; size: few
CDR3: CASSSATGDQETQYF; DNA: TGTGCCAGCAGTTCCGCGACAGGGGACCAAGAGACCCAGTACTTC; J: TRBJ2-5; V: TRBV28; D: TRBD1; size: -